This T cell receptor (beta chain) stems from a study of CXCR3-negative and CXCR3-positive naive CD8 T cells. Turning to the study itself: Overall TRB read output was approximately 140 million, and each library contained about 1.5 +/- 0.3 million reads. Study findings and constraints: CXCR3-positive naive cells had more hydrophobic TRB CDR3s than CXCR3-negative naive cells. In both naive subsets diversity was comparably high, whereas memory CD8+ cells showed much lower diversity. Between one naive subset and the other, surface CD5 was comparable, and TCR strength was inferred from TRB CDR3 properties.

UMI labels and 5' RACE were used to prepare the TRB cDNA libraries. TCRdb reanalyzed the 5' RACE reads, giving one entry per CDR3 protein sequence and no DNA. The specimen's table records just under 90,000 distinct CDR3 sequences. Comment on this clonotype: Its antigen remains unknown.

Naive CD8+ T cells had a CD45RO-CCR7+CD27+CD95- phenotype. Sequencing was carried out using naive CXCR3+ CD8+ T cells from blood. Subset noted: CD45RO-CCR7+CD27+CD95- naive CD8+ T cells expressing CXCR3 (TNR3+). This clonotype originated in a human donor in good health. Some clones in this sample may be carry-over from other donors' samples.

The CDR3 reads CASSGETGELFF. The V gene is TRBV9, the J gene TRBJ2-2. The CDR3 has 12 amino acids. The germline CDR1 and CDR2 sequences are SGDLS and YYNGEE.